This T cell receptor beta chain was sequenced in a study of blood T cell repertoires in COVID-19 (dated by TCRdb to about 2020). Regarding the study in general: Collaborator samples came from the United States, Italy and Spain and covered acute and convalescent phases of COVID-19. The material from the prospective study consisted of cDNA or gDNA derived from T cells, B-cell-depleted T cells, or PBMCs. The dataset comprised deeply sampled blood TCRbeta repertoires from subjects exposed to, actively infected with, or recovered from COVID-19. The repertoires were made available in a free public database intended to serve as a resource for research on the immune response to SARS-CoV-2. The samples were drawn from the first 160 participants of the ongoing ImmuneRACE study and from 1,200 or so subjects provided by 6 global collaborators. The sample metadata nearly always contained a de-identified subject ID, COVID-19 status, age in years and sex. Where available, HLA class I and class II types were obtained from metadata supplied by the sample provider rather than from assay-based typing.

The paper's findings and limits, for the study overall: How much clinical and demographic metadata was included differed by source and by participant, and the metadata was provided uncurated.

The immunoSEQ Assay, a bias-controlled multiplex PCR, was used to amplify TCRbeta CDR3 regions from genomic DNA. The paper's data handling went like this. The number of nucleated cells in each sample was estimated by amplification of reference gene primers within the assay. To quantify the absolute abundance of each unique TCRbeta CDR3 rearrangement, sequence reads were collapsed and filtered. Productive Simpson clonality was computed per sample as the square root of Simpson's diversity index over productive rearrangements. Held by TCRdb, this immuneACCESS table contains in-frame sequences only and omits some clones. Under half of the omission traces to an unresolved V gene where checked; the cause of the rest is unknown. The V and J calls and clone size come from that table; D and trimming were worked out from the DNA. The sample data list around 60,000 clones, and around 82% of these were observed just once. The ten most abundant clones make up 6.5% to 8.5% of the sample.

The collaborating institutions used their own protocols to collect whole blood in K2EDTA tubes. Collaborator samples were shipped for TCRbeta analysis as frozen whole blood, isolated PBMCs, or DNA extracted from either sample type. Concerning this clone: Its antigen is unknown. The record has no base qualities; no much larger clone is one base away.

The sequence was obtained from a man aged 55 to 70 with acute or convalescent COVID-19. Sequencing was carried out using peripheral blood.

This receptor carries the CDR3 CASSRPLEVTGKQYF. In nucleotide form, the sequence is TGTGCCAGCAGCCGCCCCCTAGAGGTGACAGGGAAGCAGTACTTC. The rearranged chain carries TRBV7-9 and TRBJ2-7; the junction holds 7 bases that match TRBD1. Germline trimming: 5 bases from V, 8 bases from J; junction bases outside gene matches: 15. In the germline V gene (reference sequence), CDR1 corresponds to SEHNR and CDR2 to FQNEAQ. CDR3 length: 15 amino acids, cysteine to phenylalanine. Only CDR3 DNA is held: 45 bases, read in frame from base 1.